The 11 T cell receptor beta chains presented below share a single source sample, sequenced in a study of blood T cell repertoires in COVID-19. Here immunoSEQ multiplex PCR was the method, and the copy in TCRdb shows in-frame clones only, minus some. The sample has under 400,000 clones; roughly 85% are singletons. Sequencing used PBMCs or T cells enriched from blood (not recorded which). These receptors were taken from a woman between 40 and 50 years old with acute COVID-19.

This rearrangement joins TRBV7-9 to TRBJ2-7, with D possibly matching TRBD1 (6 bases). CDR3 length: 17 residues. The V and J ends lost 0 bases and 5 bases respectively, with 20 bases between them. Germline assignment: CDR1 SEHNR and CDR2 FQNEAQ (reference sequence). CDR3 sequence (DNA): TGTGCCAGCAGCTTAGCGGGGGCCGTTATCCTATCCCACGAGCAGTACTTC. Its translation: CASSLAGAVILSHEQYF. Combining the CDR3 with reference TRBV7-9 and TRBJ2-7 gives the whole variable domain DTGVSQNPRHKITKRGQNVTFRCDPISEHNRLYWYRQTLGQGPEFLTYFQNEAQLEKSRLLSDRFSAERPKGSFSTLEIQRTEQGDSAMYLCASSLAGAVILSHEQYFGPGTRLTVT.

The chain employs TRBV6-2 or TRBV6-3 and TRBJ1-5, with 9 bases aligning to TRBD1. V gave up 5 bases and J gave up 3 bases; unmatched junction bases: 5. Germline assignment: CDR1 MNHEY and CDR2 SVGEGT. This CDR3 has 15 amino acids. DNA of the CDR3: TGTGCCAGCAGTCCCGACAGGGGGATCAATCAGCCCCAGCATTTT. Residues: CASSPDRGINQPQHF.

V gene TRBV6-1 combines with J gene TRBJ2-3; 8 bases align to TRBD2. V dropped 4 bases and J dropped 1; count of bases not matched to a gene: 10. The germline gives CDR1 MNHNS, CDR2 SASEGT. The CDR3 totals 17 residues. CDR3 sequence: CASSARGGLAGTDTQYF. DNA for the CDR3: TGTGCCAGCAGTGCCCGGGGGGGGCTAGCGGGCACAGATACGCAGTATTTT.

V and J are TRBV7-6 and TRBJ2-3; the match to TRBD2 covers 9 bases. CDR1 SGHVS and CDR2 FNYEAQ come from the germline V gene. The CDR3 is 17 residues long. V lost 1 base and J lost 2; bases outside the gene matches: 7. The CDR3 sequence is CASSLGLAGSLTDTQYF. DNA for the CDR3: TGTGCCAGCAGCTTAGGGCTAGCGGGAAGCCTCACAGATACGCAGTATTTT.

The chain uses TRBV28 and TRBJ1-2; D is possibly TRBD1 (5 bases). CDR1 is MDHEN and CDR2 is SYDVKM in the germline V gene. Trimming pared 6 bases from V and 4 bases from J, leaving 9 bases between. CDR3 size: 12 residues. This CDR3 is CASRQTVYGYTF. The CDR3 nucleotides are TGTGCCAGCAGGCAGACAGTCTATGGCTACACCTTC.

This chain joins TRBV6-6 and TRBJ2-1; 10 bases fit TRBD2. This CDR3 is built from 16 residues. V lost 6 bases and J lost 4; bases outside the gene matches: 9. Looked up from germline, CDR1 is MNHNY and CDR2 is SVGAGI (reference sequence). This CDR3 is CASRPAGLARYNEQFF. The CDR3 DNA is TGTGCCAGCAGACCCGCGGGACTAGCGAGATACAATGAGCAGTTCTTC.

The CDR3 protein is CASSPGGSTYEQYF. CDR3 nucleotides: TGCGCCAGCAGCCCGGGGGGGAGTACCTACGAGCAGTACTTC. The rearrangement joins TRBV5-1 to TRBJ2-7; 8 bases are shared with TRBD2. The CDR3 has 14 residues. The germline V gene encodes CDR1 SGHRS and CDR2 YFSETQ. The V and J ends lost 4 bases and 2 bases, in that order; junction bases with no gene match: 5. The full variable domain, with the rest looked up from reference TRBV5-1 and TRBJ2-7, is KAGVTQTPRYLIKTRGQQVTLSCSPISGHRSVSWYQQTPGQGLQFLFEYFSETQRNKGNFPGRFSGRQFSNSRSEMNVSTLELGDSALYLCASSPGGSTYEQYFGPGTRLTVT.

V usage is TRBV7-9 and J usage is TRBJ2-5; 10 positions agree with TRBD1. CDR1 and CDR2 from the germline V gene are SEHNR and FQNEAQ (reference sequence). The CDR3 totals 16 residues. The junction had 5 bases not matched to a gene; V was cut back by 2 bases and J by 2 bases. The CDR3 spells CASSLPSGQGQETQYF. Written as DNA, the CDR3 is TGTGCCAGCAGCTTACCCTCGGGACAGGGGCAAGAGACCCAGTACTTC.

In this sample, this clone turned up once. The rearrangement joins TRBV4-2 to TRBJ2-5; a weak D match, TRBD1 (5 bases). CDR1 is LGHNA and CDR2 is YNFKEQ in the germline V gene. The CDR3 is 15 amino acids. The V end lost 1 base, the J end lost 5 bases, and 14 bases lay between the germline ends. The CDR3 coding sequence is TGTGCCAGCAGCCAAGGGGGAAGGGGCTGGGAGACCCAGTACTTC. The encoded protein is CASSQGGRGWETQYF.

The V and J genes are TRBV15 and TRBJ1-3; weak D call: TRBD1 (5 bases). The length of the CDR3 is 16 residues. Trimming took 5 bases from V and 2 from J, leaving 16 bases between them. Germline assignment: CDR1 LNHNV and CDR2 YYDKDF (reference sequence). This CDR3 reads CATSRGQGMAGNTIYF. DNA of the CDR3: TGTGCCACCAGCCGAGGTCAGGGTATGGCTGGAAACACCATATATTTT.

This rearrangement joins TRBV6-5 to TRBJ2-5; a weak D match, TRBD2 (6 bases). Trimming shortened V by 2 bases and J by 5 bases, and 9 bases separated the two germline ends. Germline V CDR1 and CDR2: MNHEY, SVGAGI. This CDR3 region has 13 residues. The chain's CDR3 is CASSYEEGETQYF. CDR3 bases: TGTGCCAGCAGTTACGAGGAGGGGGAGACCCAGTACTTC.